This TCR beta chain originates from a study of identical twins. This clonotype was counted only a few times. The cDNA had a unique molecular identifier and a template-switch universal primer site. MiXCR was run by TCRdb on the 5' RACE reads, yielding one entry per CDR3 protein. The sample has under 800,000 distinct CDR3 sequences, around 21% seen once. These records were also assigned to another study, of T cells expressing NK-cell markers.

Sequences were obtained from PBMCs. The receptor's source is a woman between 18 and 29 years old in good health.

The CDR3 sequence: CSAREGKDTEAFF. CDR3 nucleotides: TGCAGTGCTAGGGAAGGGAAGGACACTGAAGCTTTCTTT. The V and J genes are TRBV20-1 and TRBJ1-1, with D unclear. The CDR3 is 13 residues long. The germline V gene encodes CDR1 DFQATT and CDR2 SNEGSKA (reference sequence). Deletions cut 3 bases from V and 3 bases from J, with 11 bases between.